These 27 T cell receptor beta chains originate from one sample sequenced in a study of cytomegalovirus exposure and HLA in healthy donors. It was with 60 Vbeta and 13 Jbeta primers that the PCR ran. The assay was immunoSEQ multiplex PCR, and TCRdb's table has in-frame clones only and misses some. The repertoire holds about 160,000 clones, with over 80% as singletons. Sequencing was done on a sample of PBMCs. Receptors were obtained from a girl under 18 in good health and CMV-seropositive.

The chain joins TRBV10-3 to TRBJ2-5; the D gene is possibly TRBD1 (9 bases). The CDR3 consists of 15 residues. Germline V CDR1 and CDR2: ENHRY, SYGVKD. CDR3 protein: CATAGGQGIRETQYF. CDR3 sequence (DNA): TGTGCTACTGCGGGGGGACAGGGTATTCGAGAGACCCAGTACTTC.

This clone was found a few times. The rearrangement links TRBV6-5 to TRBJ1-1, with TRBD1 identical over 7 bases. The CDR3 covers 13 residues. The V gene end was trimmed by 6 bases and the J gene end by 7 bases; junction bases not matched to a gene: 8. Germline CDR1 MNHEY, CDR2 SVGAGI. The CDR3 spells CASSQGEELEAFF. The CDR3 DNA reads TGTGCCAGCAGCCAGGGGGAGGAACTTGAAGCTTTCTTT.

This clone came up a few times. The chain joins TRBV5-1 to TRBJ2-7; 8 bases fit TRBD2. The CDR3 totals 14 residues. The junction had 6 bases not matched to a gene; V was cut back by 4 bases and J by 3 bases. Germline CDR1 and CDR2: SGHRS and YFSETQ. The CDR3 loop is CASSPGTRNYEQYF. The CDR3 nucleotides read TGCGCCAGCAGCCCCGGGACTAGAAACTACGAGCAGTACTTC.

The genes are TRBV27 and TRBJ2-5; 9 bases map to TRBD1. The J segment lost 3 bases and the V segment lost 3 bases, leaving 2 bases of the junction unmatched. Germline values: CDR1 MNHEY, CDR2 SMNVEV (reference sequence). There are 14 residues in the CDR3. This chain's CDR3 is CASSFRTGEETQYF. In DNA form, the CDR3 reads TGTGCCAGCAGTTTTCGGACAGGGGAAGAGACCCAGTACTTC.

This clone was counted between two and nine times. The V call is TRBV13, the J call TRBJ2-3; 10 bases align to TRBD2. The CDR3 extends over 17 amino acids. CDR1 is PRHDT and CDR2 is FYEKMQ in the germline V gene (reference sequence). Losses at the gene ends were 3 bases for V and 2 bases for J; bases not matched to a gene: 8. CDR3 sequence: CASSLTRGLANTDTQYF. The CDR3 DNA follows: TGTGCCAGCAGCTTGACCCGGGGACTAGCGAACACAGATACGCAGTATTTT.

This clone has a handful of counts. The J gene is TRBJ2-7, the V gene TRBV7-8; the match to TRBD1 covers 8 bases. Germline trimming cut 6 bases from V and 2 bases from J; bases unmatched to any gene: 12. Germline values: CDR1 SGHVS, CDR2 FQNEAQ. The CDR3 length is 16 residues. For the CDR3, the DNA is TGTGCCAGCAGTCGACAAGGCAGGGGGCTGACCTACGAGCAGTACTTC. Amino acid sequence: CASSRQGRGLTYEQYF.

To note about this clone: Other nucleotide sequences in the sample specify the same CDR3. The chain employs TRBV7-8 and TRBJ1-2; the match to TRBD1 covers 7 bases. With 6 bases clipped from V and 7 bases from J, the junction kept 8 bases outside the gene matches. This CDR3 spans 13 amino acids. The germline CDR1 and CDR2 sequences are SGHVS and FQNEAQ. As DNA, the CDR3 is TGTGCCAGCAGGGAAGGGACAGCGGGTGGCTACACCTTC. Its protein is CASREGTAGGYTF.

This chain uses TRBV10-1 with TRBJ2-3, with D perhaps matching TRBD2 (6 bases). This CDR3 region has 17 residues. Germline CDR1 reads WNHNN; CDR2 reads SYGVQD (reference sequence). Trimming shortened V by 0 bases and J by 3 bases, and 16 bases separated the two germline ends. For the CDR3, the DNA is TGCGCCAGCAGTGAGTCGATCGGCGGGATTGGGACAGATACGCAGTATTTT. Residues: CASSESIGGIGTDTQYF.

The V and J genes are TRBV15 and TRBJ2-7, with D tentatively TRBD1 (6 bases). Germline assignment: CDR1 LNHNV and CDR2 YYDKDF (reference sequence). This CDR3 spans 13 amino acids. V was shortened by 0 bases and J by 4 bases, with 7 bases between the two germline ends. As DNA, the CDR3 is TGTGCCACCAGCAGAGAACAGGGTTACGAGCAGTACTTC. The encoded protein is CATSREQGYEQYF.

V and J are TRBV4-3 and TRBJ1-3; D perhaps matches TRBD1 (5 bases). V lost 1 base, J lost 0 bases, and 10 bases lay in between. Per germline, CDR1 LGHNA and CDR2 YSLEER. CDR3 length: 16 amino acids. The CDR3 nucleotides read TGCGCCAGCAGCCAAGGCAGGGCCAGCTCTGGAAACACCATATATTTT. Protein: CASSQGRASSGNTIYF.

There are a few counts of this clone. The chain joins TRBV28 to TRBJ2-1; no clear D gene. CDR3 length: 12 residues. The ends were cut back, 6 bases at V and 4 bases at J, with 7 bases in the middle. Germline loops: CDR1 MDHEN, CDR2 SYDVKM. Here the CDR3 reads CASSPRYNEQFF. In nucleotides, the CDR3 is TGTGCCAGCAGCCCCAGGTACAATGAGCAGTTCTTC. Complete variable domain (other parts from reference TRBV28 and TRBJ2-1): DVKVTQSSRYLVKRTGEKVFLECVQDMDHENMFWYRQDPGLGLRLIYFSYDVKMKEKGDIPEGYSVSREKKERFSLILESASTNQTSMYLCASSPRYNEQFFGPGTRLTVL.

The chain combines TRBV18 with TRBJ2-7; 7 nucleotides match TRBD1. Germline V lookup: CDR1 KGHSH, CDR2 LQKENI. Trimming cost V 3 bases and J 3 bases; bases outside gene matches: 2. CDR3 size: 13 residues. In nucleotides, the CDR3 is TGTGCCAGCTCACCGGGACAGATCTACGAGCAGTACTTC. This encodes CASSPGQIYEQYF.

This rearrangement joins TRBV7-3 to TRBJ2-1, with 9 bases fitting TRBD2. CDR1 and CDR2 (germline): SGHTA, FQGTGA. The CDR3 contains 16 residues. V lost 2 bases to trimming and J lost 5 bases; unmatched junction nucleotides: 7. CDR3 residues: CASSLEAGGLDNEQFF. In DNA form, the CDR3 reads TGTGCCAGCAGCTTAGAGGCGGGGGGGCTAGACAATGAGCAGTTCTTC.

The J gene is TRBJ1-3, the V gene TRBV5-1; D gene unclear. This CDR3 is 17 amino acids long. The germline V and J ends were trimmed by 2 bases and 4 bases, with 19 bases remaining between them. The germline V gene encodes CDR1 SGHRS and CDR2 YFSETQ. The DNA of the CDR3 is TGCGCCAGCAGCTTCAACCGGGGATGGGTGGGGGGAAACACCATATATTTT. Protein: CASSFNRGWVGGNTIYF.

The J gene is TRBJ2-3, the V gene TRBV5-1; no firm D call. Germline V gene sequence: CDR1 SGHRS, CDR2 YFSETQ. Trimming stripped 0 bases from V and 0 bases from J, with 8 bases between. The CDR3 loop spans 15 amino acids. CDR3 protein: CASSLDLSSTDTQYF. CDR3 DNA sequence: TGCGCCAGCAGCTTGGACCTATCTAGCACAGATACGCAGTATTTT.

There are a few counts of this clone. The chain couples TRBV5-6 to TRBJ2-5; TRBD2 agrees at 7 bases. The J segment lost 4 bases and the V segment lost 3 bases, leaving 9 bases of the junction unmatched. The CDR3 consists of 15 residues. Germline values: CDR1 SGHDT, CDR2 YYEEEE. CDR3 DNA: TGTGCCAGCAGCTACCAAGCGGGAATAGGAGAGACCCAGTACTTC. Translating it yields CASSYQAGIGETQYF.

This chain joins TRBV7-9 and TRBJ2-7; 9 positions agree with TRBD2. Trimming took 7 bases from V and 2 from J; bases not matched to a gene: 3. The CDR3 length is 13 residues. The germline V gene has CDR1 SEHNR and CDR2 FQNEAQ (reference sequence). The CDR3 bases are TGTGCCAGCATTGGCGGGGGGGCCTACGAGCAGTACTTC. Translated: CASIGGGAYEQYF.

J is TRBJ1-5 and V is TRBV6-5; the D is unclear. CDR3 size: 13 residues. Germline CDR1 and CDR2: MNHEY and SVGAGI. V dropped 0 bases and J dropped 10 bases, with 10 bases sitting between them. CDR3 nucleotide sequence: TGTGCCAGCAGTTACTCCGGGAACATACCCCAGCATTTT. Translated, it gives CASSYSGNIPQHF.

This clone was observed once. The V and J genes are TRBV7-6 and TRBJ1-4; tentative D call: TRBD1 (5 bases). The CDR3 totals 16 residues. Trimming left V 5 bases short and J 4 bases short, with 17 bases between. Germline CDR1 SGHVS, CDR2 FNYEAQ. Written as DNA, the CDR3 is TGTGCCAGCAGCCCCGGCTGGGGGGGGGATAATGAAAAACTGTTTTTT. Translating it yields CASSPGWGGDNEKLFF.

The rearrangement joins TRBV7-2 to TRBJ1-5; 7 bases align to TRBD1. The CDR3 is 15 residues long. CDR1 and CDR2 (germline): SGHTA, FQGNSA. Unmatched junction bases numbered 4, after V lost 1 base and J lost 4 bases. This chain's CDR3 is CASSLGGTVNQPQHF. The CDR3 nucleotides are TGTGCCAGCAGCTTAGGGGGGACAGTTAATCAGCCCCAGCATTTT.

This clone was counted a single time. CDR3 sequence (DNA): TGTGCCTGGAGTTCTGGGGGCGGACGACTCATGACCCAAGAGACCCAGTACTTC. Translating it yields CAWSSGGGRLMTQETQYF. The rearrangement links TRBV30 to TRBJ2-5, with TRBD1 as a possible D gene (6 bases). The V and J ends lost 2 bases and 1 base respectively, with 23 bases between them. The CDR3 sequence is 18 residues long. The germline V gene has CDR1 GTSNPN and CDR2 SVGIG (reference sequence).

This rearrangement joins TRBV30 to TRBJ1-2, with D possibly matching TRBD1 (5 bases). Germline V CDR1 and CDR2: GTSNPN, SVGIG (reference sequence). Trimming left V 3 bases short and J 7 bases short, with 18 bases between. CDR3 length: 14 amino acids. DNA for the CDR3: TGTGCCTGGAGGCCCCTGGACGGGGGGTTTGGCTACACCTTC. Translating gives CAWRPLDGGFGYTF.

Concerning this clone: The same CDR3 also results from other DNA sequences found in this sample. The chain employs TRBV5-1 and TRBJ1-2; 7 bases are shared with TRBD1. CDR1 is SGHRS, CDR2 YFSETQ, per germline. The V segment lost 5 bases and the J segment 3 bases; nucleotides outside the gene matches: 4. This CDR3 contains 13 residues. CDR3 sequence reads: CASRPTGDYGYTF. The CDR3 DNA is TGCGCCAGCAGGCCAACAGGGGACTATGGCTACACCTTC.

The rearrangement uses TRBV30 and TRBJ1-3; D possibly corresponds to TRBD1 (5 bases). Trimming removed 2 bases at V and 3 bases at J, with 11 bases between. This CDR3 region has 14 residues. The germline V gene has CDR1 GTSNPN and CDR2 SVGIG (reference sequence). The CDR3 protein is CAWSRGGVGNTIYF. Written as DNA, the CDR3 is TGTGCCTGGAGTCGGGGGGGGGTTGGAAACACCATATATTTT.

The CDR3 region is CASSPFAGPQETQYF. The CDR3, as DNA: TGTGCCAGCTCCCCATTTGCAGGGCCTCAAGAGACCCAGTACTTC. The chain has TRBV18 and TRBJ2-5; D possibly corresponds to TRBD1 (5 bases). The CDR3 spans 15 residues. Trimming removed 6 bases from V and 2 bases from J, with 16 bases in between. From germline, CDR1 is KGHSH and CDR2 LQKENI. Complete variable domain (other parts from reference TRBV18 and TRBJ2-5): NAGVMQNPRHLVRRRGQEARLRCSPMKGHSHVYWYRQLPEEGLKFMVYLQKENIIDESGMPKERFSAEFPKEGPSILRIQQVVRGDSAAYFCASSPFAGPQETQYFGPGTRLLVL.

J is TRBJ2-7 and V is TRBV7-2; D unresolved. This CDR3 has 14 amino acids. In germline, CDR1 is SGHTA, CDR2 FQGNSA. V was shortened by 5 bases and J by 2 bases, with 13 bases between the two germline ends. The CDR3 sequence: CASSPAAAAYEQYF. As DNA, the CDR3 is TGTGCCAGCAGCCCCGCGGCGGCAGCCTACGAGCAGTACTTC.

This clone was found once. The gene calls are TRBV5-4 and TRBJ2-5, with a possible D match to TRBD1 (5 bases). V was trimmed by 0 bases and J by 5 bases, leaving 14 bases between them. This CDR3 has 15 amino acids. Germline CDR1 SGHNT, CDR2 YYREEE (reference sequence). The CDR3 nucleotides are TGTGCCAGCAGCTTGGCTTCAGGGATGAGCGAGACCCAGTACTTC. This translates into CASSLASGMSETQYF. Full variable domain (outside the CDR3, taken from reference TRBV5-4 and TRBJ2-5): ETGVTQSPTHLIKTRGQQVTLRCSSQSGHNTVSWYQQALGQGPQFIFQYYREEENGRGNFPPRFSGLQFPNYSSELNVNALELDDSALYLCASSLASGMSETQYFGPGTRLLVL.